These 22 T cell receptor beta chains originate from one sample sequenced in a study of beta chain features in type 1 diabetes. Whole-study results and caveats: Within each of all four CD4+ subsets, Type 1 diabetes patients had TCRB CDR3s that were moderately but significantly shorter.

These receptors are not linked to any known antigen. Reverse transcribing all isolated RNA meant expressed TCRB transcripts were sequenced. Some clones are missing from TCRdb's copy, which holds only in-frame ones; the method was immunoSEQ multiplex PCR. The sample records around 650,000 clones, approximately 13% being singletons. The material sequenced was naive CD4+ T cells from blood. These receptors all come from a man younger than 45 with type 1 diabetes.

The table lists this clone with a few counts. The same CDR3 can be traced to other DNA sequences in this sample. This rearrangement joins TRBV5-1 to TRBJ2-2; D is ambiguous. Per the germline V gene, CDR1 is SGHRS and CDR2 is YFSETQ. Deletions cut 0 bases from V and 2 bases from J, with 2 bases between. The CDR3 loop spans 13 amino acids. CDR3 DNA sequence: TGCGCCAGCAGCTTGGGAAACACCGGGGAGCTGTTTTTT. Its protein is CASSLGNTGELFF.

The chain couples TRBV10-3 to TRBJ2-4, with TRBD1 matching 12 bases. V lost 0 bases and J lost 7; bases outside the gene matches: 1. Germline V gene data show CDR1 as ENHRY and CDR2 as SYGVKD. This CDR3 comprises 15 residues. As DNA, the CDR3 is TGTGCCATCAGTGAGTCGGGGACAGGGGGCAACATTCAGTACTTC. Amino acid sequence: CAISESGTGGNIQYF.

The chain carries TRBV7-2 and TRBJ2-2; 7 nucleotides align to TRBD1. The trim removed 8 bases at V and 2 bases at J, leaving 8 bases unmatched. CDR1 is SGHTA and CDR2 is FQGNSA in the germline V gene. The CDR3 covers 15 residues. The CDR3 loop reads CASGLRDRNTGELFF. The CDR3 DNA follows: TGTGCCAGCGGGCTCCGGGACAGAAACACCGGGGAGCTGTTTTTT.

A few counts support this clone. This chain joins TRBV19 and TRBJ2-1; 11 positions match TRBD1. The CDR3 is 14 amino acids. Germline lookup yields CDR1 LNHDA and CDR2 SQIVND (reference sequence). Trimming cost V 4 bases and J 9 bases; bases outside gene matches: 5. DNA for the CDR3: TGTGCCAGTAGTAAGGGACAGGGGGTGACTGAGCAGTTCTTC. Its translation is CASSKGQGVTEQFF.

This clone was counted a few times. J is TRBJ2-7 and V is TRBV29-1; D not resolved. V was pared by 7 bases and J by 1 base, with 8 bases between. Germline V gene sequence: CDR1 SQVTM, CDR2 ANQGSEA. The CDR3 has 11 residues. Here the CDR3 reads CSARDSYEQYF. DNA of the CDR3: TGCAGCGCCAGAGATTCCTACGAGCAGTACTTC.

The rearrangement links TRBV7-2 to TRBJ2-4, with D perhaps given as TRBD1 or TRBD2 (6 bases each). The CDR3 is made up of 17 amino acids. Germline V gives CDR1 SGHTA, CDR2 FQGNSA. The V end was cut by 5 bases, the J end by 1 base, with 18 bases between. The CDR3 protein is CASSPLSGGFAKNIQYF. The CDR3 DNA sequence: TGTGCCAGCAGCCCACTTTCCGGGGGCTTTGCCAAAAACATTCAGTACTTC.

This clone came up a few times. This chain joins TRBV10-3 and TRBJ2-7; 7 nucleotides agree with TRBD1. CDR1 is ENHRY, CDR2 SYGVKD, per germline. V was clipped by 3 bases and J by 7 bases; unmatched bases: 9. CDR3 length: 14 amino acids. The CDR3 is CAISDTGAVGEQYF. The CDR3 DNA is TGTGCCATCAGTGATACAGGGGCCGTAGGGGAGCAGTACTTC.

This clone was seen a few times. This sample also contains other DNA sequences that code for the same CDR3. CDR3 sequence reads: CAWSVGGANQPQHF. The CDR3 DNA reads TGTGCCTGGAGTGTCGGAGGGGCGAACCAGCCCCAGCATTTT. The rearrangement joins TRBV30 to TRBJ1-5; possibly TRBD1 for D (5 bases). Per germline, CDR1 GTSNPN and CDR2 SVGIG (reference sequence). The V end lost 0 bases, the J end lost 7 bases, and 13 bases lay between the germline ends. This CDR3 has 14 amino acids.

This clone has more than one count but fewer than ten. The CDR3 DNA reads TGTGCCAGCAGCCCTCGGACTAGCGGGCATAGCACAGATACGCAGTATTTT. This sequence encodes CASSPRTSGHSTDTQYF. The chain links TRBV14 to TRBJ2-3, with 11 positions matching TRBD2. CDR1 is SGHDN and CDR2 is FVKESK in the germline V gene. This CDR3 contains 17 residues. V gave up 4 bases and J gave up 0 bases; unmatched junction bases: 6.

The chain is built from TRBV11-2 and TRBJ2-7; 8 bases fit TRBD1. This CDR3 has 14 residues. In germline, CDR1 is SGHAT, CDR2 FQNNGV. The junction had 5 bases not matched to a gene; V was cut back by 3 bases and J by 4 bases. The CDR3 DNA follows: TGTGCCAGCAGCTTCATTCGACAGGGGTACGAGCAGTACTTC. Protein: CASSFIRQGYEQYF. The full variable domain, with the rest looked up from reference TRBV11-2 and TRBJ2-7, is EAGVAQSPRYKIIEKRQSVAFWCNPISGHATLYWYQQILGQGPKLLIQFQNNGVVDDSQLPKDRFSAERLKGVDSTLKIQPAKLEDSAVYLCASSFIRQGYEQYFGPGTRLTVT.

This clone was counted only a few times. This chain connects TRBV7-2 to TRBJ2-7; the D is unclear. Per germline, CDR1 SGHTA and CDR2 FQGNSA. V lost 1 base and J 2 bases, leaving 9 bases between the germline ends. There are 14 residues in the CDR3. CDR3: CASSLEVRTYEQYF. The CDR3 DNA is TGTGCCAGCAGCTTAGAGGTCAGAACCTACGAGCAGTACTTC.

CDR3 region: CASSVGLANEKLFF. The CDR3 nucleotides read TGTGCCAGCAGTGTTGGGCTGGCTAATGAAAAACTGTTTTTT. The genes are TRBV6-1 and TRBJ1-4; D gene ambiguous. V gave up 4 bases and J gave up 3 bases, with 9 bases separating them. The germline V gene encodes CDR1 MNHNS and CDR2 SASEGT. The CDR3 has 14 residues.

Comments on this clone: This specimen includes other DNA sequences encoding the same CDR3. The chain carries TRBV7-9 and TRBJ2-3; 7 bases match TRBD1. The germline V gene encodes CDR1 SEHNR and CDR2 FQNEAQ (reference sequence). V lost 3 bases to trimming and J lost 5 bases; unmatched junction nucleotides: 5. The CDR3 spans 14 residues. CDR3 bases: TGTGCCAGCAGCTTCGGGCAGGGGGTAGATACGCAGTATTTT. Protein product: CASSFGQGVDTQYF.

This clone was observed a handful of times. The rearrangement links TRBV30 to TRBJ1-2; the match to TRBD1 covers 7 bases. This CDR3 comprises 13 residues. V lost 3 bases, J lost 6 bases, and 7 bases stayed unmatched. Germline V lookup: CDR1 GTSNPN, CDR2 SVGIG (reference sequence). Here the CDR3 DNA reads TGTGCCTGGAGCTACCAGGGACAGAATGGCTACACCTTC. It encodes CAWSYQGQNGYTF. Full variable domain (outside the CDR3, taken from reference TRBV30 and TRBJ1-2): SQTIHQWPATLVQPVGSPLSLECTVEGTSNPNLYWYRQAAGRGLQLLFYSVGIGQISSEVPQNLSASRPQDRQFILSSKKLLLSDSGFYLCAWSYQGQNGYTFGSGTRLTVV.

This clone occurred a few times. CDR3 DNA sequence: TGTGCCAGCAGACAGGGGGCTAGCGGTTACAATGAGCAGTTCTTC. It specifies CASRQGASGYNEQFF. The V call is TRBV9, the J call TRBJ2-1; 9 positions match TRBD1. CDR1 and CDR2 from the germline V gene are SGDLS and YYNGEE. There are 15 residues in the CDR3. J was trimmed by 4 bases and V by 5 bases; bases with no gene match: 7.

This clone came up a few times. Additional DNA sequences in this sample encode the identical CDR3. The chain has TRBV5-6 and TRBJ1-2; D ambiguous. V was cut by 1 base and J by 0 bases, with 4 bases left in between. The CDR3 consists of 13 residues. The V gene's germline CDR1 is SGHDT and CDR2 YYEEEE. This CDR3 is CASSLTANYGYTF. CDR3 sequence (DNA): TGTGCCAGCAGCTTGACAGCTAACTATGGCTACACCTTC.

This clone turned up a few times. The chain carries TRBV28 and TRBJ2-5, with D unresolved. Germline CDR1 and CDR2: MDHEN and SYDVKM. The CDR3 consists of 15 residues. V was clipped by 3 bases and J by 0 bases, with 11 bases between them. The CDR3 region is CASSFIDTNQETQYF. The CDR3 DNA follows: TGTGCCAGCAGTTTTATCGACACCAACCAAGAGACCCAGTACTTC. Using reference TRBV28 and TRBJ2-5 for the parts outside the CDR3, the full variable domain is DVKVTQSSRYLVKRTGEKVFLECVQDMDHENMFWYRQDPGLGLRLIYFSYDVKMKEKGDIPEGYSVSREKKERFSLILESASTNQTSMYLCASSFIDTNQETQYFGPGTRLLVL.

This chain uses TRBV4-2 with TRBJ2-4; D not resolved. This CDR3 has 15 amino acids. With 0 bases removed from V and 8 bases from J, the gap between germline ends came to 14 bases. The germline V gene encodes CDR1 LGHNA and CDR2 YNFKEQ. The CDR3 loop is CASSQEEEPGDIQYF. CDR3 nucleotides: TGTGCCAGCAGCCAAGAGGAAGAACCTGGTGACATTCAGTACTTC.

The chain joins TRBV7-9 to TRBJ1-3; weak D call: TRBD1 (6 bases). Germline values: CDR1 SEHNR, CDR2 FQNEAQ (reference sequence). This CDR3 has 14 amino acids. V was shortened by 4 bases and J by 4 bases, with 11 bases between the two germline ends. CDR3 nucleotides: TGTGCCAGCAGCTCCACAGGGAGGGGAAACACCATATATTTT. Amino acid sequence: CASSSTGRGNTIYF.

This clone occurred a few times. The genes are TRBV5-1 and TRBJ2-5, with D possibly matching TRBD2 (5 bases). Trimming removed 3 bases from V and 0 bases from J, with 9 bases in between. Per germline, CDR1 SGHRS and CDR2 YFSETQ. The CDR3 has 14 amino acids. CDR3 bases: TGCGCCAGCAGCTCGACGGGGTACCAAGAGACCCAGTACTTC. It is translated as CASSSTGYQETQYF.

The chain recombines TRBV6-1 with TRBJ1-6, with D possibly being TRBD1 (5 bases). The CDR3 is made up of 15 amino acids. V dropped 4 bases and J dropped 7 bases, with 14 bases sitting between them. CDR1 MNHNS and CDR2 SASEGT come from the germline V gene. CDR3 region: CASSAAGVGNSPLHF. CDR3 sequence (DNA): TGTGCCAGCAGTGCAGCGGGGGTAGGGAATTCACCCCTCCACTTT.

J is TRBJ2-5 and V is TRBV4-2; possible D gene TRBD1, 9 bases. V gave up 0 bases and J gave up 2 bases, with 16 bases separating them. Germline CDR1 reads LGHNA; CDR2 reads YNFKEQ. The CDR3 totals 17 residues. CDR3 DNA sequence: TGTGCCAGCAGCCAAGATTTTAGCGGGACAGGGCAAGAGACCCAGTACTTC. Encoded protein: CASSQDFSGTGQETQYF.